Listed below are T cell receptor beta chains from one sample, sequenced in a study of CD8+ T cells in alopecia areata. Produced via immunoSEQ multiplex PCR; TCRdb's table is partial and in-frame only. The table includes 140,000 to 150,000 clones, roughly 61% detected once. The sequenced sample was CD4+ T cells sorted from blood, obtained at week 0. The receptors were gathered from a human donor with alopecia areata. Both conserved end residues are part of each CDR3. A D gene is named only where the DNA matches it firmly. Clone size is shown for a subset of rows, as once, few, many or a class of expanded clone.

d_call j_call clone_size v_call cdr3_nt cdr3_aa
- TRBJ2-2 - TRBV7-2 TGTGCCAGCAGCTTAATAACAGGGTTCGGCGGGGAGCTGTTTTTT CASSLITGFGGELFF
TRBD1 TRBJ1-2 - TRBV19 TGTGCCAGTAGTATCGGGACAGGGAATGGCTACACCTTC CASSIGTGNGYTF
- TRBJ2-6 - TRBV29-1 TGCAGCGTGAGGGCCGGGGACTCTGGGGCCAACGTCCTGACTTTC CSVRAGDSGANVLTF
TRBD2 TRBJ2-4 - TRBV7-2 TGTGCCAGCAGCTTAAACGGGGGGGCTTCCAAAAACATTCAGTACTTC CASSLNGGASKNIQYF
TRBD2 TRBJ2-7 - TRBV29-1 TGCAGCGTATCCTTTTTAGCGGGGGGAAGCGAGCAGTACTTC CSVSFLAGGSEQYF
- TRBJ2-7 - TRBV6-5 TGTGCCAGCAGTCCCGGGAACGAGCAGTACTTC CASSPGNEQYF
- TRBJ2-2 few TRBV4-1 TGCGCCAGCAGCCAAGCCCACTTGGTTAGCGCCGGGGAGCTGTTTTTT CASSQAHLVSAGELFF
TRBD2 TRBJ2-5 - TRBV4-1 TGCGCCAGCAGCCAAGAAGCTAGCGGGGCCCTCGGGACCCAGTACTTC CASSQEASGALGTQYF
- TRBJ1-1 - TRBV18 TGTGCCAGCTCACTCGGCAACCTGAACACTGAAGCTTTCTTT CASSLGNLNTEAFF
- TRBJ1-2 few TRBV7-2 TGTGCCAGCAGCCCTCGGGGCAGGGACAACTATGGCTACACCTTC CASSPRGRDNYGYTF
- TRBJ2-7 - TRBV10-3 TGTGCCATCAGTACCGACAGATCCTACGAGCAGTACTTC CAISTDRSYEQYF
TRBD1 TRBJ2-5 - TRBV5-1 TGCGCCAGCAGCCCCGGACAGGGTCTGGAGACCCAGTACTTC CASSPGQGLETQYF
- TRBJ2-3 - TRBV15 TGTGCCACCAGCCGTACAGATACGCAGTATTTT CATSRTDTQYF
- TRBJ2-3 - TRBV30 TGTGCCTGGAGTGGGTCGTCCCCAGATACGCAGTATTTT CAWSGSSPDTQYF
- TRBJ2-5 - TRBV29-1 TGCAGCGTTGAGTCTCGTACAGGGAGATTGTGGGAGACCCAGTACTTC CSVESRTGRLWETQYF
- TRBJ1-5 few TRBV29-1 TGCAGCGTTGTGATTGGGTTGACGGGCAATCAGCCCCAGCATTTT CSVVIGLTGNQPQHF
TRBD2 TRBJ2-1 - TRBV2 TGTGCCAGCAGTGAAGCGCTTATTAGCGGGGGGGCTCGCGAGCAGTTCTTC CASSEALISGGAREQFF
TRBD1 TRBJ1-2 - TRBV6-5 TGTGCCAGCAGCCAGGACAGGGGCTATGGCTACACCTTC CASSQDRGYGYTF
TRBD1 TRBJ1-4 - TRBV29-1 TGCAGCGCCGCCCGGGACAGGGGTGAAAAACTGTTTTTT CSAARDRGEKLFF
- TRBJ1-4 - TRBV30 TGTGCCTGGAGTGTAATATGGCCGTTGGGAAATGAAAAACTGTTTTTT CAWSVIWPLGNEKLFF
- TRBJ2-5 - TRBV7-9 TGTGCCAGCAGCTTAGCGACGGGGGAGACCCAGTACTTC CASSLATGETQYF
TRBD1 TRBJ1-4 - TRBV5-6 TGTGCCAGCAGCTTAGACAGGGGCGCAACTAATGAAAAACTGTTTTTT CASSLDRGATNEKLFF
- TRBJ1-2 - TRBV23-1 TGCGCCAGCACTCGGAGGGAGTCCTTATTGGGCTACACCTTC CASTRRESLLGYTF
TRBD1 TRBJ1-4 - TRBV9 TGTGCCAGCAGCTCCGGACAGGGCTGGGAAAAACTGTTTTTT CASSSGQGWEKLFF
- TRBJ1-1 once TRBV20-1 TGCAGTGCTAGCGGGGGCCCGGACACTTTCTTT CSASGGPDTFF
- TRBJ2-7 few TRBV29-1 TGCAGCGTCGACGATTCGGGGACCGAGCAGTACTTC CSVDDSGTEQYF
TRBD2 TRBJ2-3 few TRBV5-1 TGCGCCAGCAGCTTGGTGGCGGGGGCAGATACGCAGTATTTT CASSLVAGADTQYF
- TRBJ1-1 - TRBV6-6 TGTGCCAGCAGTACAACAGGGAGGGGAACTGAAGCTTTCTTT CASSTTGRGTEAFF
- TRBJ2-5 - TRBV7-6 TGTGCCAGCACCCTCGGGGAGACCCAGTACTTC CASTLGETQYF
- TRBJ1-5 - TRBV29-1 TGCAGCGTAACAGGAGCTGGCAATCAGCCCCAGCATTTT CSVTGAGNQPQHF
TRBD2 TRBJ2-5 - TRBV7-8 TGTGCCAGCAGCTTTTCACTAGCGGGGGGGCACGGGGAGACCCAGTACTTC CASSFSLAGGHGETQYF
- TRBJ1-5 - TRBV6-6 TGTGCCAGCAGTTACCGGGGCAGGGGAGGTATTCAGCCCCAGCATTTT CASSYRGRGGIQPQHF
- TRBJ1-2 few TRBV9 TGTGCCAGCAGCCATAGTGGGGGGAGAGATGGCTACACCTTC CASSHSGGRDGYTF
TRBD1 TRBJ1-4 - TRBV5-1 TGCGCCAGCAGCTTAAATGAGGGGGCAGGAGAAAAACTGTTTTTT CASSLNEGAGEKLFF
TRBD1 TRBJ1-2 - TRBV30 TGTGCCTGGAGACTCCGAGGGGGCGGAAGCTACACCTTC CAWRLRGGGSYTF
- TRBJ1-1 once TRBV7-9 TGTGCCAGCACTGCGACAGGCGTGGGTCGTGAAGCTTTCTTT CASTATGVGREAFF
- TRBJ2-7 - TRBV9 TGTGCCAGCAGCGTAGATGGTAGTTTATCCGAGCAGTACTTC CASSVDGSLSEQYF
TRBD2 TRBJ2-5 - TRBV6-1 TGTGCCAGCAGTGGACTAGCGGGGACAGCAGGGACCCAGTACTTC CASSGLAGTAGTQYF
TRBD1 TRBJ1-2 - TRBV6-6 TGTGCCAGCAGTAGGAACAGGGGTTATGGCTACACCTTC CASSRNRGYGYTF
- TRBJ2-6 - TRBV4-1 TGCGCCAGCAGCCAACCACGGGAATCCAACGTCCTGACTTTC CASSQPRESNVLTF
TRBD2 TRBJ2-5 few TRBV7-8 TGTGCCAGCAGCCGCCCTAGCGGGGCAGAGACCCAGTACTTC CASSRPSGAETQYF
TRBD2 TRBJ2-1 many TRBV9 TGTGCCAGCAGCGTAGGACTAGCGGGGGGGCATGAGCAGTTCTTC CASSVGLAGGHEQFF
TRBD2 TRBJ2-2 - TRBV29-1 TGCAGCGTTGTAGCGGGGAGGGCCGGGGAGCTGTTTTTT CSVVAGRAGELFF
- TRBJ1-4 - TRBV4-2 TGTGCCAGCAGCCCCTACCGATCGGAAAAACTGTTTTTT CASSPYRSEKLFF
- TRBJ2-6 - TRBV7-9 TGTGCCAGCCGTCCGAGGTCTGGGGCCAACGTCCTGACTTTC CASRPRSGANVLTF
TRBD1 TRBJ2-7 few TRBV30 TGTGCCTGGAAACGCGGACAGGCCTACGAGCAGTACTTC CAWKRGQAYEQYF
- TRBJ1-1 - TRBV29-1 TGCAGCGCCGGCCCCTTAGTCATGAACACTGAAGCTTTCTTT CSAGPLVMNTEAFF
TRBD2 TRBJ2-5 - TRBV6-5 TGTGCCAGCAGTCACGGACTAGCGGGGGGACAGACCCAGTACTTC CASSHGLAGGQTQYF
TRBD1 TRBJ1-2 - TRBV25-1 TGTGCCAGCAGTGGGACAGGGGGCGACTATGGCTACACCTTC CASSGTGGDYGYTF
TRBD2 TRBJ2-7 - TRBV29-1 TGCAGCGTTGATATCTCCCGGCACGGGGGGAACCGTCAGTACTTC CSVDISRHGGNRQYF
- TRBJ1-1 few TRBV28 TGTGCCAGCAGTTTAGGAGGGGGAAGGACTGAAGCTTTCTTT CASSLGGGRTEAFF
- TRBJ2-7 - TRBV7-9 TGTGCCAGCAGCTTAGCTGGCGGCTACGAGCAGTACTTC CASSLAGGYEQYF
- TRBJ2-7 - TRBV5-1 TGCGCCAGCAGCCTGGACGGAAAGAGCTCCTACGAGCAGTACTTC CASSLDGKSSYEQYF
- TRBJ1-2 - TRBV6-5 TGTGCCAGCATTCGAAAGTACGGTCTCTATGGCTACACCTTC CASIRKYGLYGYTF
TRBD1 TRBJ1-1 - TRBV11-2 TGTGCCAGCAGCTTAAAATTCGGGACAGTTAACACTGAAGCTTTCTTT CASSLKFGTVNTEAFF